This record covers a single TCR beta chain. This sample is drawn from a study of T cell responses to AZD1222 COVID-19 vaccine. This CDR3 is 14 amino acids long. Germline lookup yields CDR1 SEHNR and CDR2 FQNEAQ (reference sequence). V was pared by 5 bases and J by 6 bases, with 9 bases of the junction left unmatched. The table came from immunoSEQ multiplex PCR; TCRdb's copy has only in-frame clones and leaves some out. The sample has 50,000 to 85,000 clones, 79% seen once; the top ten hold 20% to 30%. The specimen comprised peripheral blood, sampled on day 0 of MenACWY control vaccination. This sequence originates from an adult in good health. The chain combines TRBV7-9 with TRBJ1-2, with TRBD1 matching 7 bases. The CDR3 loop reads CASSRRDSADGYTF. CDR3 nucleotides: TGTGCCAGCAGCCGCAGGGACAGTGCCGATGGCTACACCTTC.